What follows is one T cell receptor (beta chain) and its context. Its target is not known. These data come from a study of cytomegalovirus exposure and HLA in healthy donors. Overall study findings and caveats: Later work found that TCR association rates differed between HLA loci; DRB1 had the most and HLA-C the fewest.

The CDR3 is 16 amino acids. The germline gives CDR1 SEHNR, CDR2 FQNEAQ (reference sequence). 60 Vbeta and 13 Jbeta primers were used in PCR. Sequencing was performed with immunoSEQ multiplex PCR; in TCRdb, only in-frame clones are kept and a portion is missing. The profile covers approximately 72,000 clones, with around 80% appearing a single time and 1.9% taken by the ten largest. The sample consisted of PBMCs. V is TRBV7-9 and J is TRBJ2-5; 10 bases map to TRBD1. The DNA end lines up better with TRBJ2-7; the J call may be wrong. This clonotype was obtained from a man aged 18 to 30 in good health and CMV-seronegative. CDR3: CASSPNLRDRGYEQYF. CDR3 coding DNA: TGTGCCAGCAGCCCCAACCTCCGGGACAGGGGCTACGAGCAGTACTTC.